This T cell receptor (beta chain) was identified during a study of OX40 agonist ivuxolimab in advanced cancers. Overall study context: The patients got ivuxolimab, which is an agonistic anti-OX40 (CD134) antibody. Each patient was given ivuxolimab into a vein every 2 weeks, at 0.01 to 10 mg/kg.

The germline gives CDR1 SGHKS, CDR2 YYEKEE (reference sequence). The length of the CDR3 is 11 residues. The V end lost 1 base, the J end lost 3 bases, and 1 base lay between the germline ends. Assay: immunoSEQ multiplex PCR; the TCRdb copy retains only in-frame clones and omits some. Here the sample spans 55,000 to 80,000 clones, about 86% being singletons. Researchers took blood at baseline, on cycle 4 day 1, and on cycle 7 day 1. Sequenced material: CD4+ or CD8+ T cells sorted from blood, taken in a trial of the OX40 agonist ivuxolimab. The chain is built from TRBV5-5 and TRBJ2-5; D is undetermined. This TCR was sampled from an adult with an advanced solid tumor such as melanoma, head and neck, liver or kidney cancer. CDR3 sequence reads: CASSLKETQYF. CDR3 nucleotides: TGTGCCAGCAGCTTGAAAGAGACCCAGTACTTC.